Sequencing of this TCR beta chain was carried out in a study of Graves' ophthalmopathy and Graves' hyperthyroidism (dated by TCRdb to about 2018). About the full investigation: A patient counted as having stable hyperthyroidism if there was no progression to ophthalmopathy within 18 months of follow-up. To explore V-J signatures that separate ophthalmopathy from hyperthyroidism, a discovery set of about a hundred patients was enrolled, consisting of approximately 44 with ophthalmopathy and about 60 with stable hyperthyroidism. To tell Graves' ophthalmopathy apart from Graves' hyperthyroidism, and to predict which patients would progress to ophthalmopathy, the study relied on TCR beta repertoire signatures. In total, approximately 140 blood samples were TCR-sequenced: 40 to 45 ophthalmopathy, around 75 hyperthyroidism and some 17 hyperthyroidism-to-ophthalmopathy patients. In about 6 hyperthyroidism patients, T-cell repertoires of thyroid tissue and blood were compared. An independent validation cohort comprised roughly 20 hyperthyroidism patients and over 15 patients who later progressed from hyperthyroidism to ophthalmopathy. After sampling, hyperthyroidism patients received methimazole starting at 30 mg daily, and ophthalmopathy patients received high-dose intravenous methylprednisolone. Paper-wide results and their limitations: Most expanded thyroid clonotypes with frequency above 0.001 were also detected in blood, suggesting blood repertoires may reflect the thyroid immune response. The 13-signature model separated ophthalmopathy from stable hyperthyroidism with approximately 85% sensitivity and around 84% specificity in cross-validation, and 80%/75% in the test set. In validation, the model predicted ophthalmopathy progression with more than 55% sensitivity and approximately 72% specificity; roughly eleven predicted patients were CT-confirmed with GO in a median of around 6 months. Sample size was not statistically predetermined, and group allocation was not concealed from the investigators.

This clonotype was detected a few times. It has no known antigen specificity. Base-call qualities are not available, and no considerably larger clone is one nucleotide away. For repertoire sequencing, TCR beta CDR3 regions were amplified from RNA transcripts. HTBI primers and the Qiagen OneStep RT-PCR kit were used in a first-round RT-PCR, which was followed by a second-round multiplex PCR, size selection and purification. Libraries were sequenced paired-end with 100 bp reads on an Illumina HiSeq2000. Per the authors' processing: SOAPnuke was used for read processing, and reads with adapters, uncalled bases, a mean Phred below 15, or no exact constant-primer or identifier match were discarded. High-quality paired reads were merged with COPE v1.2.5. Unique nucleotide sequences were defined as clonotypes and aligned to IMGT TRB V, D and J references using MiTCR v1.1. Only V-J combinations with frequency above 0.0001 were analysed, covering over 98% of repertoires. A TCR clonal expansion and chaos score per V-J combination was defined as the ratio of F50 clonal expansion to chaos observed in the TCRdist matrix. Welch's t-statistics and random forest were used to reduce features to about 14 V-J combinations, which were fed into a naive Bayes classifier. The Morisita-Horn index was used to measure how similar the thyroid and blood repertoires were. TCRdb handled the public reads itself, with Q25 trimming in fastp and clone calling in MiXCR, and kept productive beta chains. All rows with the same CDR3 protein become a single entry with the most common DNA and genes. What appears here as the V and J calls and clone size reflects TCRdb's work, not the paper's. Recorded for this sample are around 590,000 distinct CDR3 sequences; roughly 39% of them occurred a single time. 3.5% to 5% of the sample belongs to the ten largest clones.

Hyperthyroidism patients were newly diagnosed, with disease duration under 2 months, and aged 18 to 65 years. Patients with other autoimmune diseases, uncontrolled infections, pregnancy or lactation were excluded from the study. Diagnosis was based on clinical symptoms, serum thyroxine, TRAb, thyroid ultrasound and orbital computed tomography. Trizol reagent was used to extract the total RNA, and its quality was then checked on an Agilent 2100 Bioanalyzer. The germline V gene (reference sequence) supplies CDR1 GTSNPN and CDR2 SVGIG. The CDR3 goes from the cysteine to the phenylalanine over 13 residues. Of the read, only the CDR3 DNA is kept; its 39 bases are in frame from base 1. For this chain, trimming is 5 bases at the V end and 3 bases at the J end, and the number of junction bases without a gene match is 5.

Recombination linked TRBV30 to TRBJ2-7, and TRBD2 matches 9 of the central bases. Source material: peripheral blood or thyroid tissue (not recorded which). The sequence derives from an adult man with Graves' hyperthyroidism. In nucleotide form, the sequence is TGTGCCTGGTCGGCGGGAGGGCTCTACGAGCAGTACTTC. Its coded protein is CAWSAGGLYEQYF.